The clone carrying this T cell receptor beta chain has more than one count but fewer than ten. As yet, its antigen is unknown. The junction had 4 bases not matched to a gene; V was cut back by 3 bases and J by 5 bases. Germline CDR1 and CDR2: KGHDR and SFDVKD. The CDR3 sequence is 15 residues long. The data were taken from a study of T-cell memory formation after mild COVID-19. The overall study: Largely, TCR clusters stayed within a single donor.

Study outcomes and limitations: Cross-reactive memory appears to have joined, as suggested by some responding clones showing up in pre-infection memory. Nothing confirmed that second-wave clones peaking on day 37 were specific for SARS-CoV-2.

TCR alpha and TCR beta cDNA libraries with sample barcodes and UMIs came from 5'RACE using constant-segment primers. TCRdb processed the 5' RACE reads anew with MiXCR; each CDR3 protein has one entry. The table lists just under 550,000 distinct CDR3 sequences, roughly 22% of them singletons. This clonotype was sampled from an adult woman who had mild COVID-19 (a few samples of this study predate the infection). Cell type and time point are not known. The chain couples TRBV24-1 to TRBJ2-2, with TRBD1 identical over 8 bases. What was sequenced was PBMCs or a T cell subset sorted from them (not recorded which). The CDR3 region has the DNA TGTGCCACCAGTGATCCGGGACAGGTGACCGGGGAGCTGTTTTTT. It translates to CATSDPGQVTGELFF.